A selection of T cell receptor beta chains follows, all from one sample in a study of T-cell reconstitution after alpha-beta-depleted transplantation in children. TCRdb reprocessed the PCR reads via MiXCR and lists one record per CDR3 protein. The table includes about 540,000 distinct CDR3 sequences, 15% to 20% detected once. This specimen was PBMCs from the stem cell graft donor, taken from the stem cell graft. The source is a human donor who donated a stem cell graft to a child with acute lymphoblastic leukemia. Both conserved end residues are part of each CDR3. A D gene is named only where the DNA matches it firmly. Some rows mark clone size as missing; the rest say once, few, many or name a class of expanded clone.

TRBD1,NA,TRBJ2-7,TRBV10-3,TGTGCCATCAGTGAAATTCGCGCGGACAGGGAGGACGAGCAGTACTTC,CAISEIRADREDEQYF
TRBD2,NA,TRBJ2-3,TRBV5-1,TGCGCCAGCAGCCCGGAGCCACTAGCGGGGATCACAGATACGCAGTATTTT,CASSPEPLAGITDTQYF
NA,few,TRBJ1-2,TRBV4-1,TGCGCCAGCAGCCAAGATAGGGCAGACGGGGATGGCTACACCTTC,CASSQDRADGDGYTF
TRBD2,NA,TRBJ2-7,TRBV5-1,TGCGCCAGCAGCTTCGTGGGACTAGCGGGAAAAGAGCAGTACTTC,CASSFVGLAGKEQYF
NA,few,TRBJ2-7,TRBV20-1,TGCAGTGCTAGAGTAACCCCCAAGGGCTACGAGCAGTACTTC,CSARVTPKGYEQYF
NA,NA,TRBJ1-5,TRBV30,TGTGCCTGGAGTGCGACCCACAGGGTTGGTCAGCCCCAGCATTTT,CAWSATHRVGQPQHF
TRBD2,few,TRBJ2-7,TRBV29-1,TGCAGCGTTGAGGGGGGGGGCTCCTACGAGCAGTACTTC,CSVEGGGSYEQYF
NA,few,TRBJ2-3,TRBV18,TGTGCCAGCTCTCCTTACCCTGACACAGATACGCAGTATTTT,CASSPYPDTDTQYF
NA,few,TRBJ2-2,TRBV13,TGTGCCAGCAGCCATGAGATATTAGCCGGGGAGCTGTTTTTT,CASSHEILAGELFF
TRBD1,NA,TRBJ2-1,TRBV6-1,TGTGCCAGCAACGACAGGGGGCGATCCCACAATGAGCAGTTCTTC,CASNDRGRSHNEQFF
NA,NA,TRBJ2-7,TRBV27,TGTGCCAGCAGTCTCACGGGGGTGACCTACGAGCAGTACTTC,CASSLTGVTYEQYF
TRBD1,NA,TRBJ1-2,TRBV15,TGTGCCACCAGCCCAGGGACAGGGTCCGTTGGCTACACCTTC,CATSPGTGSVGYTF
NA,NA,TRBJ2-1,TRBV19,TGTGCCAGTAGTATTGTGGCGGGCCGTGGGTACAATGAGCAGTTCTTC,CASSIVAGRGYNEQFF
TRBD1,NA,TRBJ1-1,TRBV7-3,TGTGCCAGCAGCTTACTGGGACAGGGGGGTGAAGCTTTCTTT,CASSLLGQGGEAFF
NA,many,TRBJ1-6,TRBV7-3,TGTGCCAGCAGCTACCACAGGGATAATTCACCCCTCCACTTT,CASSYHRDNSPLHF
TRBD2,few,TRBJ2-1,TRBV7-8,TGTGCCAGCAGCTTCGGCGGGAGAATCAATGAGCAGTTCTTC,CASSFGGRINEQFF
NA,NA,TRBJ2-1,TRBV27,TGTGCCAGCAGTTTATACTACCTGATAAACGGTGAGCAGTTCTTC,CASSLYYLINGEQFF
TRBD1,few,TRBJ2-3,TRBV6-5,TGTGCCAGCAGTTACTCGGCAGGGGGCGGCACAGATACGCAGTATTTT,CASSYSAGGGTDTQYF
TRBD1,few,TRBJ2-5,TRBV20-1,TGCAGACCTACCGGGACAGGGGGCAGAGAGACCCAGTACTTC,CRPTGTGGRETQYF
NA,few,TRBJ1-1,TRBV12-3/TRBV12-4,TGTGCCAGCAGCTACCCCAGCCATGAAGCTTTCTTT,CASSYPSHEAFF
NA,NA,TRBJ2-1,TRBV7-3,TGTGCCAGCAGCTTAACCACCTACAATGAGCAGTTCTTC,CASSLTTYNEQFF
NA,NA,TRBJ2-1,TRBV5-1,TGCGCCAGCAGCCGGGCAGGGGCAAACAATGAGCAGTTCTTC,CASSRAGANNEQFF
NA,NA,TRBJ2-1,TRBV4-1,TGCGCCAGCAGCCAGACCCGATGGGGGTATGAGCAGTTCTTC,CASSQTRWGYEQFF
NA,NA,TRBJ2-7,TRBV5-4,TGTGCCAGCAGCTTGGGTAACAGAGCCTATGAGCAGTACTTC,CASSLGNRAYEQYF
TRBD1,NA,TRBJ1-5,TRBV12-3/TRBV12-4,TGTGCCAGCAGTTTTGAGCGGACAGGGAACAATCAGCCCCAGCATTTT,CASSFERTGNNQPQHF
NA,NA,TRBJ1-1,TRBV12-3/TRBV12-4,TGTGCCAGCAGTTTAGACAGGATCAAGAACACTGAAGCTTTCTTT,CASSLDRIKNTEAFF
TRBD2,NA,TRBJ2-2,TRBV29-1,TGCAGCGCACCGGGACTAGCGCCCGGGGAGCTGTTTTTT,CSAPGLAPGELFF
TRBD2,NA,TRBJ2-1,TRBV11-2,TGTGCCAGCAGCTTAACCCCTAGCGGGAGGGATACCTACAATGAGCAGTTCTTC,CASSLTPSGRDTYNEQFF
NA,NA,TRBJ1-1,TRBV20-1,TGCAGTGCTAGGATTTACAAAGCTTTCTTT,CSARIYKAFF